This is a list of T cell receptor beta chains from one sample in a study of blood T cell repertoires in COVID-19. Sequenced by immunoSEQ multiplex PCR; TCRdb stores in-frame clones only, minus some. The data hold nearly 350,000 clones, with about 88% observed a single time. Specimen: PBMCs or T cells enriched from blood (not recorded which). The receptors come from a woman in her 30s who had recovered from COVID-19. Each CDR3 is given with its conserved first and last residue. The D gene is left open where the match is weak. Clone size appears in some rows only: once, few, many, or a class for an expanded clone.

J gene | V gene | D gene | clone size | CDR3 protein | CDR3 DNA
TRBJ2-2 | TRBV7-9 | TRBD1 | NA | CASSPFGQGNDGELFF | TGTGCCAGCAGCCCATTCGGACAGGGTAATGACGGGGAGCTGTTTTTT
TRBJ1-2 | TRBV5-4 | TRBD1 | NA | CASRGDRGDYGYTF | TGTGCCAGCAGGGGGGACAGGGGGGACTATGGCTACACCTTC
TRBJ2-7 | TRBV3-1/TRBV3-2 | TRBD1 | NA | CASSHFGTELNYEQYF | TGTGCCAGCAGTCACTTCGGGACAGAGCTTAACTACGAGCAGTACTTC
TRBJ1-1 | TRBV10-3 | NA | NA | CAISEQGEAFF | TGTGCCATCAGTGAACAGGGTGAAGCTTTCTTT
TRBJ1-5 | TRBV19 | NA | many | CASSISGFNQPQHF | TGTGCCAGTAGTATTTCGGGTTTCAATCAGCCCCAGCATTTT
TRBJ1-1 | TRBV30 | TRBD1 | NA | CAWNGQGGTEAFF | TGTGCCTGGAACGGACAGGGTGGCACTGAAGCTTTCTTT
TRBJ1-4 | TRBV10-2 | TRBD1 | NA | CASRDPGGVNEKLFF | TGCGCCAGCAGAGATCCAGGGGGCGTAAATGAAAAACTGTTTTTT
TRBJ2-1 | TRBV5-1 | TRBD2 | NA | CASSLGLAGHNEQFF | TGCGCCAGCAGCTTGGGACTAGCGGGCCACAATGAGCAGTTCTTC
TRBJ2-3 | TRBV7-8 | TRBD1 | once | CASRPTGSDTQYF | TGTGCCAGCAGACCGACAGGGTCGGATACGCAGTATTTT
TRBJ1-5 | TRBV28 | NA | NA | CASSFAGVSNQPQHF | TGTGCCAGCAGTTTTGCCGGGGTCAGCAATCAGCCCCAGCATTTT
TRBJ1-2 | TRBV19 | NA | NA | CASNAGYRQSSFGGYTF | TGTGCCAGTAATGCCGGGTACCGACAGTCCTCTTTCGGGGGCTACACCTTC
TRBJ1-6 | TRBV7-9 | NA | NA | CASSRADLPLHF | TGTGCCAGCAGCCGAGCGGACCTACCCCTCCACTTT
TRBJ1-1 | TRBV7-8 | NA | NA | CASSFISDGGVMNTEAFF | TGTGCCAGCAGCTTTATCTCAGACGGAGGGGTTATGAACACTGAAGCTTTCTTT
TRBJ2-1 | TRBV3-1/TRBV3-2 | NA | NA | CASSRTAHSYNEQFF | TGTGCCAGCAGCCGGACAGCGCATTCCTACAATGAGCAGTTCTTC
TRBJ2-5 | TRBV5-1 | NA | NA | CASSPSSQETQYF | TGCGCCAGCAGCCCGTCTTCCCAAGAGACCCAGTACTTC
TRBJ2-1 | TRBV7-8 | TRBD1 | NA | CASSLDSGTDNEQFF | TGTGCCAGCAGCTTAGACTCCGGGACAGACAATGAGCAGTTCTTC
TRBJ1-2 | TRBV27 | TRBD1 | few | CASTPPGQGMHPYGYTF | TGTGCCAGCACCCCCCCGGGACAGGGGATGCATCCCTATGGCTACACCTTC
TRBJ1-5 | TRBV7-2 | NA | NA | CASSPSNSNQPQHF | TGTGCCAGCAGCCCGAGCAATAGCAATCAGCCCCAGCATTTT
TRBJ1-2 | TRBV5-8 | TRBD1 | NA | CASSPRTGGAYGYTF | TGTGCCAGCAGCCCGCGGACAGGGGGCGCGTATGGCTACACCTTC
TRBJ2-1 | TRBV5-8 | TRBD2 | once | CASSLSASGGARYEQFF | TGTGCCAGCAGCTTGAGTGCTAGCGGGGGGGCCAGGTATGAGCAGTTCTTC
TRBJ2-3 | TRBV5-1 | TRBD1 | NA | CASSSLLDRGTDTQYF | TGCGCCAGCAGCTCCTTATTAGACAGGGGCACAGATACGCAGTATTTT
TRBJ2-3 | TRBV28 | TRBD2 | once | CASSQGLAVNTQYF | TGTGCCAGCAGCCAGGGACTAGCCGTTAATACGCAGTATTTT
TRBJ2-3 | TRBV6-2/TRBV6-3 | TRBD2 | NA | CASSSPGLAADTQYF | TGTGCCAGCAGTTCACCGGGACTAGCGGCAGATACGCAGTATTTT
TRBJ1-2 | TRBV24-1 | TRBD1 | NA | CATSDLDRDYGYTF | TGTGCCACCAGTGACCTGGACAGGGACTATGGCTACACCTTC
TRBJ1-3 | TRBV19 | NA | NA | CASSPAVVGNTIYF | TGTGCCAGTAGTCCGGCGGTCGTCGGAAACACCATATATTTT
TRBJ1-4 | TRBV3-1/TRBV3-2 | TRBD1 | NA | CASSHDRGGEKLFF | TGTGCCAGCAGCCACGACAGGGGTGGTGAAAAACTGTTTTTT
TRBJ1-2 | TRBV3-1/TRBV3-2 | NA | NA | CASSQGPNYGYTF | TGTGCCAGCAGCCAGGGGCCGAACTATGGCTACACCTTC
TRBJ2-2 | TRBV7-8 | NA | NA | CASSLGTTNTGELFF | TGTGCCAGCAGCTTAGGTACTACGAACACCGGGGAGCTGTTTTTT
TRBJ1-5 | TRBV12-3/TRBV12-4 | TRBD1 | NA | CASSLPGGGVQHF | TGTGCCAGCAGTTTGCCAGGGGGTGGAGTCCAGCATTTT
TRBJ2-7 | TRBV25-1 | TRBD1 | few | CASGQGLPYEQYF | TGTGCCAGCGGACAGGGTCTTCCCTACGAGCAGTACTTC
TRBJ2-7 | TRBV7-6 | NA | NA | CASSLSTFRDEQYF | TGTGCCAGCAGCCTTAGCACGTTCCGGGACGAGCAGTACTTC
TRBJ2-6 | TRBV5-1 | NA | NA | CASSLPESSGANVLTF | TGCGCCAGCAGCTTACCGGAGAGCTCTGGGGCCAACGTCCTGACTTTC
TRBJ2-7 | TRBV20-1 | TRBD1 | NA | CSASLTGGAYEQYF | TGCAGTGCTAGTCTAACAGGGGGAGCCTACGAGCAGTACTTC
TRBJ2-5 | TRBV9 | TRBD2 | NA | CASSPRGLAAETQYF | TGTGCCAGCAGCCCCCGGGGACTAGCCGCAGAGACCCAGTACTTC
TRBJ2-2 | TRBV24-1 | NA | NA | CATSWGANTGELFF | TGTGCCACCAGTTGGGGGGCGAACACCGGGGAGCTGTTTTTT
TRBJ2-7 | TRBV29-1 | NA | NA | CSVEAAGSYEQYF | TGCAGCGTTGAAGCGGCGGGTTCCTACGAGCAGTACTTC
TRBJ1-6 | TRBV28 | TRBD1 | NA | CASRTGGSGSPLHF | TGTGCCAGCAGAACAGGGGGTTCAGGCTCACCCCTCCACTTT
TRBJ2-7 | TRBV7-9 | TRBD2 | NA | CASSPGGLAGGLSEQYF | TGTGCCAGCAGCCCCGGGGGACTAGCGGGGGGGCTCTCCGAGCAGTACTTC
TRBJ1-1 | TRBV9 | NA | few | CASSDTPNTEAFF | TGTGCCAGCAGCGACACACCGAACACTGAAGCTTTCTTT
TRBJ2-1 | TRBV29-1 | TRBD2 | once | CSVEEGGTSGGLNSYNEQFF | TGCAGCGTTGAAGAGGGTGGGACTAGCGGGGGCCTAAATTCCTACAATGAGCAGTTCTTC
TRBJ2-3 | TRBV19 | NA | NA | CASSIRLDTDTQYF | TGTGCCAGTAGTATACGCCTAGACACAGATACGCAGTATTTT
TRBJ1-2 | TRBV6-5 | NA | NA | CASTRTVLTNYGYTF | TGTGCCAGCACCCGGACAGTCCTAACTAACTATGGCTACACCTTC